This T cell receptor beta chain stems from a study of CD8 T cells in Susac syndrome. With random hexamers, about 0.45 to 1 ug RNA was reverse transcribed. The amplification used immunoSEQ multiplex PCR on TCR beta CDR3; it spanned 54 Vbeta and 13 Jbeta. From the immunoSEQ multiplex PCR reads, TCRdb called clonotypes with MiXCR, one entry per CDR3 protein. The sample lists approximately 140,000 distinct CDR3 sequences; around 96% were seen once. The authors carried out high-throughput sequencing of TCR beta. They applied it to CD8+ and CD4+ T cells obtained from blood. The multiple sclerosis controls were treatment-naive patients with relapsing-remitting disease that was stable or active. Negative isolation yielded CD4+ and CD8+ T cells, and FACS enriched TEMRA cells. The ends were cut back, 6 bases at V and 2 bases at J, with 19 bases in the middle. Per the germline V gene, CDR1 is DFQATT and CDR2 is SNEGSKA (reference sequence). The length of the CDR3 is 15 residues.

Sequenced input: CD4+ T cells from PBMCs. This receptor was obtained from a human donor with multiple sclerosis. The rearrangement joins TRBV20-1 to TRBJ2-5; unclear D gene. Here the CDR3 reads CSAKKGPALQETQYF. DNA for the CDR3: TGCAGTGCAAAGAAAGGGCCGGCTCTACAAGAGACCCAGTACTTC.